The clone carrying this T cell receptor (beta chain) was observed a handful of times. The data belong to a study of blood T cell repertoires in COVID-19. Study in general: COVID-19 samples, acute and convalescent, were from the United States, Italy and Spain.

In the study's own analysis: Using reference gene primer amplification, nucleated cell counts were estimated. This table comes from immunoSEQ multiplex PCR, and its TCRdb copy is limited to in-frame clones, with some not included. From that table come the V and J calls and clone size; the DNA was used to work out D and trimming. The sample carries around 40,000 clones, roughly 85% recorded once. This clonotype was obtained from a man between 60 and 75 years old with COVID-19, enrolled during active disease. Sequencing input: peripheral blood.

DNA for the CDR3: TGTGCCATCAGTTCCGGACAGTACAATTCACCCCTCCACTTT. Translation gives CAISSGQYNSPLHF. This chain connects TRBV10-3 to TRBJ1-6, with a possible D match to TRBD1 (6 bases). This CDR3 spans 14 amino acids. Trimming stripped 5 bases from V and 7 bases from J, with 12 bases between. In germline, CDR1 is ENHRY, CDR2 SYGVKD.